These 7 T cell receptor beta chains were all obtained from the same sample, sequenced in a study of identical twins. In TCRdb, the 5' RACE reads were re-called with MiXCR into one record per CDR3 protein. The table shows more than 1.5 million distinct CDR3 sequences, with roughly 35% occurring only once. The source material was cord blood. The receptors shown here come from a newborn girl in good health.

The chain uses TRBV5-6 and TRBJ2-1, with 12 bases fitting TRBD2. CDR1 and CDR2 from the germline V gene are SGHDT and YYEEEE. After removal of 0 bases from V and 3 bases from J, the junction contained 7 bases not matched to a gene. The CDR3 is 18 residues long. The DNA of the CDR3 is TGTGCCAGCAGCTTGGCTGGACTAGCGGGATTCTTCTACAATGAGCAGTTCTTC. The encoded protein is CASSLAGLAGFFYNEQFF. The variable domain in full, with the rest retrieved from reference TRBV5-6 and TRBJ2-1, is DAGVTQSPTHLIKTRGQQVTLRCSPKSGHDTVSWYQQALGQGPQFIFQYYEEEERQRGNFPDRFSGHQFPNYSSELNVNALLLGDSALYLCASSLAGLAGFFYNEQFFGPGTRLTVL.

Only a few counts were recorded for this clonotype. V gene TRBV7-9 combines with J gene TRBJ2-3, with 9 bases identical to TRBD1. V lost 3 bases to trimming and J lost 2 bases; unmatched junction nucleotides: 6. CDR1 and CDR2 (germline): SEHNR, FQNEAQ (reference sequence). This CDR3 contains 16 residues. The CDR3 bases are TGTGCCAGCAGCTTCCCGACAGGGGGAAACACAGATACGCAGTATTTT. Translated: CASSFPTGGNTDTQYF.

The rearrangement joins TRBV5-1 to TRBJ1-5; D unresolved. CDR3 length equals 14 residues. The V and J ends lost 0 bases and 8 bases respectively, with 12 bases between them. In germline, CDR1 is SGHRS, CDR2 YFSETQ. The CDR3 DNA follows: TGCGCCAGCAGCTTGGGAGATGCCCGTGAGCCCCAGCATTTT. Protein: CASSLGDAREPQHF.

The chain combines TRBV4-2 with TRBJ2-1; D is perhaps TRBD2 (5 bases). CDR1 and CDR2 from the germline V gene are LGHNA and YNFKEQ. Deletions cut 0 bases from V and 4 bases from J, with 10 bases between. CDR3 size: 15 residues. CDR3 coding DNA: TGTGCCAGCAGCCAAGACAGGAGAGGGTACAATGAGCAGTTCTTC. This translates into CASSQDRRGYNEQFF.

This clonotype was observed a few times. The DNA for the CDR3 is TGCGCCAGCAGCTTGGGTGAGACAGGGTACCACGAGCAGTACTTC. It codes for CASSLGETGYHEQYF. The chain is built from TRBV5-1 and TRBJ2-7; the match to TRBD1 covers 7 bases. With 0 bases clipped from V and 5 bases from J, the junction kept 8 bases outside the gene matches. The CDR3 is 15 amino acids. Germline CDR1 reads SGHRS; CDR2 reads YFSETQ.

The chain carries TRBV5-1 and TRBJ1-3; D is possibly TRBD1 (5 bases). The CDR3 length is 16 residues. CDR1 is SGHRS and CDR2 is YFSETQ in the germline V gene. V was trimmed by 2 bases and J by 0 bases, leaving 12 bases between them. The CDR3, as DNA: TGCGCCAGCAGCTTACTCGGGACGGCCTCTGGAAACACCATATATTTT. This gives the protein CASSLLGTASGNTIYF.

The chain combines TRBV15 with TRBJ1-2, with 7 bases identical to TRBD1. V dropped 5 bases and J dropped 8; count of bases not matched to a gene: 5. The germline V gene has CDR1 LNHNV and CDR2 YYDKDF (reference sequence). The CDR3 sequence is 12 residues long. CDR3 nucleotides: TGTGCCACCAGCTCCGACAGGGCAGGCTACACCTTC. Translated: CATSSDRAGYTF.